One and the same sample provided the 26 T cell receptor beta chains below, sequenced in a study. In TCRdb, the 5' RACE reads were re-called with MiXCR into one record per CDR3 protein. The sample has around 29,000 distinct CDR3 sequences, approximately 27% seen once. Sequencing was done on a sample of naive CD4+ T cells sorted from a lymph node. The subset here: naive CD4+ T cells, CD4+CD45RA+CD25-. Receptors were obtained from a female donor with breast cancer.

Only a few counts were recorded for this clonotype. The CDR3 DNA is TGTGCCAGCTCGGAACGACAGGGGTCGATTGAAGCTTTCTTT. Protein product: CASSERQGSIEAFF. The gene calls are TRBV28 and TRBJ1-1; 8 nucleotides agree with TRBD1. The CDR3 contains 14 residues. Germline-derived CDR1 and CDR2 are MDHEN and SYDVKM. V lost 8 bases to trimming and J lost 7 bases; unmatched junction nucleotides: 12.

The sample holds many counts of this clonotype. The chain links TRBV29-1 to TRBJ1-3; perhaps TRBD1 as D (5 bases). Germline V lookup: CDR1 SQVTM, CDR2 ANQGSEA. V lost 4 bases and J lost 0, with 10 bases in between. The CDR3 runs to 14 residues. The DNA for the CDR3 is TGCAGCGTTGCCCAGGGAAGCTCTGGAAACACCATATATTTT. It codes for CSVAQGSSGNTIYF. Full variable domain (outside the CDR3, taken from reference TRBV29-1 and TRBJ1-3): SAVISQKPSRDICQRGTSLTIQCQVDSQVTMMFWYRQQPGQSLTLIATANQGSEATYESGFVIDKFPISRPNLTFSTLTVSNMSPEDSSIYLCSVAQGSSGNTIYFGEGSWLTVV.

In this sample, this clonotype turned up many times. The chain is built from TRBV25-1 and TRBJ1-5; 7 bases match TRBD1. After removal of 5 bases from V and 4 bases from J, the junction contained 5 bases not matched to a gene. CDR1 and CDR2 (germline): MGHDK, SYGVNS. The CDR3 is 14 residues long. CDR3 in DNA: TGTGCCAGCAGTTCGCCAGGGGGAAATCAGCCCCAGCATTTT. It codes for CASSSPGGNQPQHF. The complete variable domain, with remaining parts taken from reference TRBV25-1 and TRBJ1-5, reads EADIYQTPRYLVIGTGKKITLECSQTMGHDKMYWYQQDPGMELHLIHYSYGVNSTEKGDLSSESTVSRIRTEHFPLTLESARPSHTSQYLCASSSPGGNQPQHFGDGTRLSIL.

Comments on this clonotype: A much larger clone lies one base from this, so it may be a read error. The rearrangement uses TRBV5-1 and TRBJ2-2; D may be TRBD2 (5 bases). Germline-derived CDR1 and CDR2 are SGHRS and YFSETQ. The CDR3 has 15 residues. In DNA form, the CDR3 reads TGCGCCAGCAGCCCGACTCTGGCGAACACCGGGGAGCAGTTTTTT. It yields the protein CASSPTLANTGEQFF.

As concerns this clonotype: Given a much more abundant clone one base away, this may be a read error. V gene TRBV5-1 combines with J gene TRBJ2-3; 7 bases map to TRBD2. Germline loops: CDR1 SGHRS, CDR2 YFSETQ. This CDR3 has 14 amino acids. V shed 2 bases and J 4 bases; nucleotides not matched to a gene: 4. For the CDR3, the DNA is TGCGCCAGCAGCTTCTGCGGGAGCTCAGATACGCAGTATTTT. Amino acid sequence: CASSFCGSSDTQYF.

V usage is TRBV27 and J usage is TRBJ2-3; a weak D match, TRBD1 (5 bases). The germline CDR1 and CDR2 sequences are MNHEY and SMNVEV (reference sequence). The CDR3 covers 14 residues. V was trimmed by 3 bases and J by 3 bases, leaving 10 bases between them. DNA of the CDR3: TGTGCCAGCAGTTTGAGCAGGGTTACAGATACGCAGTATTTT. It specifies CASSLSRVTDTQYF.

On this clonotype: A much larger clonotype is one base distant, so this may be a read error. The DNA for the CDR3 is TGTGCCAGCAGCCCTCCACTAGCGGCAGGCTGCAATGAGCAGTTCTTC. Protein: CASSPPLAAGCNEQFF. V is TRBV28 and J is TRBJ2-1, with TRBD2 identical over 8 bases. This CDR3 spans 16 amino acids. Germline CDR1 is MDHEN and CDR2 is SYDVKM. V gave up 6 bases and J gave up 6 bases; unmatched junction bases: 13.

With regard to this clonotype: This may be a read error, as it is one base from a much larger clone. In this CDR3 the conserved last residue, phenylalanine or tryptophan, is missing, so a read error is likely. CDR3 region: CASSPRLHASYNEQFL. The CDR3 DNA follows: TGTGCCAGCAGCCCCCGACTACACGCCTCCTACAATGAGCAGTTCCTC. The genes are TRBV7-3 and TRBJ2-1; possibly TRBD2 for D (5 bases). CDR1 is SGHTA and CDR2 is FQGTGA in the germline V gene. The V and J ends lost 5 bases and 0 bases respectively, with 14 bases between them. The CDR3 totals 16 residues.

The chain is built from TRBV15 and TRBJ2-3; perhaps TRBD1 as D (6 bases). V was cut by 0 bases and J by 3 bases, with 13 bases left in between. The CDR3 has 16 residues. Germline CDR1 LNHNV, CDR2 YYDKDF (reference sequence). In nucleotides, the CDR3 is TGTGCCACCAGCAGAGATGGGGGCGAAGGAACAGATACGCAGTATTTT. This translates into CATSRDGGEGTDTQYF.

Notes on this clonotype: A read error is possible here, since a much larger clone lies one base away. The chain has TRBV5-1 and TRBJ2-2; 9 nucleotides agree with TRBD2. The CDR3 covers 16 residues. Germline V gene sequence: CDR1 SGHRS, CDR2 YFSETQ. Trimming cost V 7 bases and J 3 bases; bases outside gene matches: 10. The CDR3 DNA is TGCGCCAGCGGCGGTAGCGGGAGAGGCGACACCGGGGAGCTGTTTTTT. Translating it yields CASGGSGRGDTGELFF. Supplemented by reference TRBV5-1 and TRBJ2-2, the full variable domain reads KAGVTQTPRYLIKTRGQQVTLSCSPISGHRSVSWYQQTPGQGLQFLFEYFSETQRNKGNFPGRFSGRQFSNSRSEMNVSTLELGDSALYLCASGGSGRGDTGELFFGEGSRLTVL.

This clonotype was seen more than once but under ten times. This chain connects TRBV4-1 to TRBJ2-3; 10 bases match TRBD2. The CDR3 runs to 18 residues. The ends lost 4 bases at V and 1 base at J; junction bases unmatched: 11. The germline gives CDR1 MGHRA, CDR2 YSYEKL. The CDR3 DNA reads as TGCGCCAGCAGCCGCGGACTAGCGGTCCTCCCCGGCACAGATACGCAGTATTTT. Translated: CASSRGLAVLPGTDTQYF.

This clonotype was seen more than once but under ten times. The chain recombines TRBV18 with TRBJ1-2, with 10 bases that match TRBD1. Germline trimming cut 3 bases from V and 7 bases from J; bases unmatched to any gene: 5. Per germline, CDR1 KGHSH and CDR2 LQKENI. The CDR3 loop spans 14 amino acids. CDR3 sequence reads: CASSPDRGSSGYTF. The CDR3 coding sequence is TGTGCCAGCTCACCGGACAGGGGGTCCTCTGGCTACACCTTC.

Remarks on this clonotype: This may come from a read error, since a much larger clone is one base off. The V gene is TRBV7-2, the J gene TRBJ2-7, with D tentatively TRBD1 (6 bases). CDR1 SGHTA and CDR2 FQGNSA come from the germline V gene. The CDR3 contains 15 residues. Between the trimmed V and J ends, which lost 5 bases and 1 base, there was a span of 15 bases. The CDR3 nucleotides are TGTGCCAGCAGCGGCGACAGGAGACTGTCCTACGAGCAGTACTTC. Translating gives CASSGDRRLSYEQYF. The full variable domain, rest sourced from reference TRBV7-2 and TRBJ2-7, is GAGVSQSPSNKVTEKGKDVELRCDPISGHTALYWYRQSLGQGLEFLIYFQGNSAPDKSGLPSDRFSAERTGGSVSTLTIQRTQQEDSAVYLCASSGDRRLSYEQYFGPGTRLTVT.

CDR3 nucleotides: TGTGCCAGCAGAAACGGGTGGCATGAGCAGTTCTTC. Amino acids: CASRNGWHEQFF. The V and J genes are TRBV28 and TRBJ2-1; no clear D gene. Germline loops: CDR1 MDHEN, CDR2 SYDVKM. The CDR3 is 12 residues long. V was pared by 6 bases and J by 8 bases, with 11 bases between.

This clonotype was detected ten times or more. A junction boundary mismatches the germline segment, possibly from a read error. This sequence joins TRBV5-1 and TRBJ1-2; possible D gene TRBD1, 5 bases. Per germline, CDR1 SGHRS and CDR2 YFSETQ. The CDR3 has 13 amino acids. The CDR3 loop is CASSLEGQGSPLF. CDR3 bases: TGCGCCAGCAGCTTGGAAGGGCAGGGAAGTCCGCTCTTC. Combining the CDR3 with reference TRBV5-1 and TRBJ1-2 gives the whole variable domain KAGVTQTPRYLIKTRGQQVTLSCSPISGHRSVSWYQQTPGQGLQFLFEYFSETQRNKGNFPGRFSGRQFSNSRSEMNVSTLELGDSALYLCASSLEGQGSPLFGSGTRLTVV.

The V and J genes are TRBV4-1 and TRBJ2-1, with 10 bases identical to TRBD2. Germline loops: CDR1 MGHRA, CDR2 YSYEKL. Unmatched junction bases numbered 4, after V lost 4 bases and J lost 4 bases. This CDR3 is built from 15 residues. The CDR3 loop reads CASSRSLAGYNEQFF. The CDR3 nucleotides are TGCGCCAGCAGCCGGTCACTAGCGGGGTACAATGAGCAGTTCTTC.

The table lists this clonotype with a few counts. The rearrangement uses TRBV6-1 and TRBJ2-5, with D perhaps assigned TRBD1 or TRBD2 (6 bases each). Germline V gene data show CDR1 as MNHNS and CDR2 as SASEGT. V was cut by 9 bases and J by 1 base, with 15 bases left in between. CDR3 length: 14 amino acids. CDR3 DNA sequence: TGTGCCAGGAGAAGATGGGGGGCCCAAGAGACCCAGTACTTC. As protein: CARRRWGAQETQYF.

The sample holds one count of this clonotype. The junction departs from germline at one end; a sequencing error may be responsible. This sequence joins TRBV10-3 and TRBJ2-3, with D perhaps TRBD1 (5 bases). The CDR3 covers 12 residues. Germline CDR1 ENHRY, CDR2 SYGVKD. CDR3 in amino acids: CAVSVGTGTQYF. CDR3 sequence (DNA): TGTGCCGTATCGGTGGGCACAGGTACGCAGTATTTT.

This clonotype came up a few times. The CDR3 nucleotides read TGTGCCAGCAGTTTGGGGGATGAGCAGTTCTTC. Translation gives CASSLGDEQFF. The V call is TRBV12-3 or TRBV12-4, the J call TRBJ2-1; D might be TRBD1 or TRBD2, each matching 5 bases. There are 11 residues in the CDR3. V shed 3 bases and J shed 8 bases, with 5 bases lying between them.

This clonotype has ten or more counts. The V call is TRBV27, the J call TRBJ2-7; 11 nucleotides match TRBD2. Germline V gene sequence: CDR1 MNHEY, CDR2 SMNVEV (reference sequence). This CDR3 is 14 amino acids long. V shed 7 bases, J shed 2 bases, and the junction held 4 bases outside the gene matches. The CDR3 here is CASKPGLAAYEQYF. The CDR3 bases are TGTGCCAGCAAACCGGGACTAGCGGCCTACGAGCAGTACTTC.

As to this clonotype: A much larger clone is a single base away; this may be a read error. This chain connects TRBV28 to TRBJ2-3, with 13 bases aligning to TRBD2. The CDR3 runs 16 residues. CDR1 is MDHEN and CDR2 is SYDVKM in the germline V gene. The CDR3 nucleotides read TGTGCCAGCAGTGAGGGACTAGCGGGATACACAGGTACGCAGTATTTT. This encodes CASSEGLAGYTGTQYF.

This clonotype has a count of ten or more. An end of the junction differs from the germline gene, which may be a read error. This sequence joins TRBV20-1 and TRBJ1-1; tentatively, D is TRBD1 (5 bases). The CDR3 totals 12 residues. Germline loops: CDR1 DFQATT, CDR2 SNEGSKA (reference sequence). CDR3 DNA sequence: TGCAGTGTCAACGGAGGGGACCCCGGCCAGGGCTTT. Protein sequence: CSVNGGDPGQGF.

Turning to this clonotype: Possible read error: a much larger clone is one base away. The chain carries TRBV3-1 and TRBJ2-2, with D possibly being TRBD1 or TRBD2 (5 bases each). The length of the CDR3 is 13 residues. Germline-derived CDR1 and CDR2 are LGHDT and YNNKEL (reference sequence). The CDR3 reads CASSQQGTGVLFF. CDR3 nucleotide sequence: TGTGCCAGCAGCCAACAGGGTACCGGGGTGCTGTTTTTT.

The chain combines TRBV7-9 with TRBJ2-2; 7 bases align to TRBD2. The junction had 6 bases not matched to a gene; V was cut back by 2 bases and J by 0 bases. Germline CDR1 SEHNR, CDR2 FQNEAQ (reference sequence). The CDR3 loop spans 17 amino acids. CDR3 residues: CASSLSRDYSNTGELFF. In DNA form, the CDR3 reads TGTGCCAGCAGCTTATCACGGGACTACTCGAACACCGGGGAGCTGTTTTTT.

V usage is TRBV30 and J usage is TRBJ2-1, with a tentative D call TRBD2 (6 bases). In germline, CDR1 is GTSNPN, CDR2 SVGIG (reference sequence). The CDR3 contains 13 residues. Trimming pared 2 bases from V and 3 bases from J, leaving 8 bases between. The CDR3 loop reads CAWSLALYNEQFF. CDR3 nucleotides: TGTGCCTGGAGTCTAGCGCTCTACAATGAGCAGTTCTTC. Full variable domain (outside the CDR3, taken from reference TRBV30 and TRBJ2-1): SQTIHQWPATLVQPVGSPLSLECTVEGTSNPNLYWYRQAAGRGLQLLFYSVGIGQISSEVPQNLSASRPQDRQFILSSKKLLLSDSGFYLCAWSLALYNEQFFGPGTRLTVL.

CDR3 region: CASSPPGLAGGGTDTQYF. CDR3 coding DNA: TGTGCCAGCAGCCCACCGGGACTAGCGGGAGGAGGGACAGATACGCAGTATTTT. The chain joins TRBV4-2 to TRBJ2-3; 15 bases map to TRBD2. The CDR3 is 18 residues long. V shed 4 bases and J 3 bases; nucleotides not matched to a gene: 8. CDR1 is LGHNA and CDR2 is YNFKEQ in the germline V gene.